The subject of this entry is one T cell receptor (beta chain). The antigen is undetermined. The record originates from a study of beta chain features in type 1 diabetes. Study findings and constraints: More deletions and fewer insertions at VDJ junctions were found in patients with type 1 diabetes. The study found moderately but significantly shorter TCRB CDR3s in all four CD4+ subsets of Type 1 diabetes patients. Any HLA-type effect on TCRB rearrangement remained unresolved here.

The CDR3 totals 14 residues. Germline-derived CDR1 and CDR2 are SEHNR and FQNEAQ (reference sequence). With 5 bases removed from V and 4 bases from J, the gap between germline ends came to 14 bases. The entirety of the isolated RNA underwent reverse transcription, so expressed TCRB transcripts were sequenced. Libraries were prepared by immunoSEQ multiplex PCR; TCRdb keeps only in-frame clonotypes and omits some of them. The sample holds some 640,000 clones, around 15% seen once. Cell sorting via CD45RO/CCR7/CD25/CD127/CD95/CD27 was performed to obtain CD4+ naive, central memory, regulatory and stem cell-like memory cells.

This sequence was found in a man younger than 35 with type 1 diabetes. The rearrangement uses TRBV7-9 and TRBJ1-1; possible D gene TRBD1, 6 bases. The sequencing sample was made of naive CD4+ T cells from blood. CDR3: CASSPNGDTTEAFF. CDR3 sequence (DNA): TGTGCCAGCAGCCCAAATGGGGACACCACTGAAGCTTTCTTT.